Only one count was recorded for the clone carrying this TCR beta chain. Its antigen is as yet unknown. The CDR3 is 11 amino acids. V lost 5 bases and J lost 8, with 12 bases in between. The germline gives CDR1 DFQATT, CDR2 SNEGSKA (reference sequence). The sample is drawn from a study of shared clonotypes between healthy human individuals. For the study at large: Each donor contributed plates that comprised three CD4 naive, three CD4 memory, two CD8 naive and one CD8 memory. The study's findings and limits: On the whole, naive subsets had larger estimated richness than memory subsets had.

Assay execution took place at the deep level. Data came from immunoSEQ multiplex PCR; TCRdb stores just in-frame clones and leaves some out. The sample lists about a million clones, around 76% occurring once. The V call is TRBV20-1, the J call TRBJ1-2; D is ambiguous. The source of this sequence is a man aged 18 to 30 in good health. Sequenced sample: memory CD4+ T cells sorted from blood. Subset denoted: CD45RA-negative fraction. CDR3 in DNA: TGCAGTGCTCTCGACCGGCCGGGCTACACCTTC. Translation gives CSALDRPGYTF.